The 13 T cell receptor beta chains in this list originate from one sample, sequenced in a study of blood T cell repertoires in COVID-19. Using immunoSEQ multiplex PCR, the repertoire was profiled, and TCRdb retains in-frame clones only, with some absent. In the table there are 27,000 or so clones, around nine tenths of which are singletons. Material: peripheral blood. Receptors originate from a human donor with active COVID-19. The donor label of this sample is uncertain.

The chain uses TRBV7-9 and TRBJ1-4; 9 bases map to TRBD1. CDR1 SEHNR and CDR2 FQNEAQ come from the germline V gene (reference sequence). V was clipped by 5 bases and J by 5 bases; unmatched bases: 3. This CDR3 is 14 amino acids long. CDR3 sequence (DNA): TGTGCCAGCAGCATGGGACAGGGAAATGAAAAACTGTTTTTT. Its protein is CASSMGQGNEKLFF.

V gene TRBV18 combines with J gene TRBJ1-6; D is unresolved. The CDR3 is 12 residues long. Germline V gene data show CDR1 as KGHSH and CDR2 as LQKENI. V lost 5 bases, J lost 6 bases, and 5 bases lay in between. The CDR3 DNA is TGTGCCAGCTCAGCAGGTAATTCACCCCTCCACTTT. It is translated as CASSAGNSPLHF.

This chain connects TRBV3-1 (or the pseudogene TRBV3-2) to TRBJ1-2; no firm D call. CDR1 is LGHDT and CDR2 is YNNKEL in the germline V gene (reference sequence). Trimming left V 4 bases short and J 4 bases short, with 13 bases between. The CDR3 has 14 residues. CDR3 amino acids: CASSPFGRPYGYTF. CDR3 DNA sequence: TGTGCCAGCAGCCCGTTCGGCAGGCCCTATGGCTACACCTTC.

The chain is built from TRBV19 and TRBJ2-7; no reliable D call. V was shortened by 6 bases and J by 2 bases, with 23 bases between the two germline ends. Germline V CDR1 and CDR2: LNHDA, SQIVND (reference sequence). The CDR3 is 17 residues long. The CDR3 protein is CASRSPFSSTLTYEQYF. In DNA form, the CDR3 reads TGTGCCAGTAGATCCCCCTTTAGCTCCACCTTAACCTACGAGCAGTACTTC. The full variable domain, with the rest looked up from reference TRBV19 and TRBJ2-7, is DGGITQSPKYLFRKEGQNVTLSCEQNLNHDAMYWYRQDPGQGLRLIYYSQIVNDFQKGDIAEGYSVSREKKESFPLTVTSAQKNPTAFYLCASRSPFSSTLTYEQYFGPGTRLTVT.

The chain couples TRBV10-2 to TRBJ2-5, with a tentative D call TRBD2 (6 bases). V was pared by 3 bases and J by 4 bases, with 9 bases between. The CDR3 totals 13 residues. Germline lookup yields CDR1 WSHSY and CDR2 SAAADI. CDR3 residues: CASSDSRGETQYF. DNA of the CDR3: TGCGCCAGCAGTGATTCGCGGGGAGAGACCCAGTACTTC.

CDR3 DNA: TGTGCCAGCAGCTCCGGGGGGTCCTACGAGCAGTACTTC. This gives the protein CASSSGGSYEQYF. The chain links TRBV5-5 to TRBJ2-7, with 7 bases fitting TRBD2. J was trimmed by 1 base and V by 3 bases; bases with no gene match: 1. The CDR3 spans 13 residues. Germline V CDR1 and CDR2: SGHKS, YYEKEE (reference sequence).

The chain is built from TRBV4-3 and TRBJ2-1; D not resolved. The CDR3 is 14 residues long. Deletions cut 0 bases from V and 9 bases from J, with 12 bases between. From germline, CDR1 is LGHNA and CDR2 YSLEER. CDR3 residues: CASSQEQVGTEQFF. In nucleotides, the CDR3 is TGCGCCAGCAGCCAAGAGCAGGTTGGTACTGAGCAGTTCTTC.

A single count supports this clone. V gene TRBV7-9 combines with J gene TRBJ2-7, with TRBD2 identical over 8 bases. This CDR3 comprises 15 residues. The V gene end was trimmed by 5 bases and the J gene end by 1 base; junction bases not matched to a gene: 7. Germline V gene data show CDR1 as SEHNR and CDR2 as FQNEAQ (reference sequence). The CDR3 DNA sequence: TGTGCCAGCAGCCGACCAACTAGCGGTTCCTACGAGCAGTACTTC. Translation gives CASSRPTSGSYEQYF.

This chain joins TRBV19 and TRBJ1-4, with a tentative D call TRBD1 (5 bases). CDR1 is LNHDA and CDR2 is SQIVND in the germline V gene (reference sequence). CDR3 length: 14 residues. Trimming removed 3 bases at V and 5 bases at J, with 10 bases between. The DNA for the CDR3 is TGTGCCAGTAGTATGAGGCGACAGAATGAAAAACTGTTTTTT. This translates into CASSMRRQNEKLFF.

The chain links TRBV18 to TRBJ2-3; D is perhaps TRBD2 (6 bases). This CDR3 is 16 amino acids long. The germline V and J ends were trimmed by 1 base and 0 bases, with 11 bases remaining between them. The germline gives CDR1 KGHSH, CDR2 LQKENI. The CDR3 sequence: CASSPLPSVSTDTQYF. The CDR3, as DNA: TGTGCCAGCTCACCACTGCCTAGCGTTAGCACAGATACGCAGTATTTT.

The count of this clone is one. The chain is built from TRBV12-3 or TRBV12-4 and TRBJ1-6, with a possible D match to TRBD1 (5 bases). V shed 7 bases and J shed 10 bases, with 14 bases lying between them. The CDR3 sequence is 13 residues long. CDR3 in amino acids: CASTPSGGSPLHF. DNA for the CDR3: TGTGCCAGCACCCCTTCCGGGGGATCACCCCTCCACTTT.

The chain is built from TRBV27 and TRBJ2-7; 12 bases agree with TRBD2. Germline-derived CDR1 and CDR2 are MNHEY and SMNVEV (reference sequence). CDR3 length: 19 amino acids. With 1 base clipped from V and 7 bases from J, the junction kept 17 bases outside the gene matches. CDR3 nucleotide sequence: TGTGCCAGCAGTTTATTACGCCATTCTAGCGGGAGGGCCCCACGGGAGCAGTACTTC. Translating gives CASSLLRHSSGRAPREQYF.

The rearrangement joins TRBV5-4 to TRBJ2-7, with 11 bases fitting TRBD1. The CDR3 sequence is 15 residues long. V dropped 4 bases and J dropped 7; count of bases not matched to a gene: 10. Germline lookup yields CDR1 SGHNT and CDR2 YYREEE (reference sequence). The CDR3 protein is CASSQGQGASWEQYF. The CDR3 DNA reads TGTGCCAGCAGCCAAGGACAGGGGGCCTCATGGGAGCAGTACTTC.